This TCR beta chain was identified during a study of blood T cell repertoires in COVID-19. Repertoires were generated with immunoSEQ multiplex PCR, while TCRdb's copy carries only in-frame clones and drops some. This table has 80,000 to 95,000 clones, roughly 88% appearing once. Germline-derived CDR1 and CDR2 are SGHTA and FQGNSA. The CDR3 length is 17 residues. The ends were cut back, 2 bases at V and 6 bases at J, with 17 bases in the middle. The V gene is TRBV7-2, the J gene TRBJ1-6; tentatively, D is TRBD1 (6 bases). The sequenced sample was peripheral blood. This TCR was recovered from a man between 45 and 60 years old with active or convalescent COVID-19. The CDR3 here is CASSLLPSGQINSPLHF. In DNA, the CDR3 is TGTGCCAGCAGCTTACTCCCGTCGGGACAAATTAATTCACCCCTCCACTTT.